This entry describes one TCR beta chain. Its target is unknown. This sample also contains other DNA sequences that code for the same CDR3. V was clipped by 0 bases and J by 0 bases, with 7 bases between them. CDR1 is SGHDT, CDR2 YYEEEE, per germline. The CDR3 is 15 amino acids. This sample is part of a study of shared clonotypes between healthy human individuals. About the study: Two female and a few male donors aged 18 to 49 were enrolled.

TCRdb's table, derived via immunoSEQ multiplex PCR, lists solely in-frame clones and lacks some. The data show about 1,500,000 clones, roughly 96% seen once. Study-wide results and limits: Donor clonotype sharing was expected to depend on sequencing depth. The sampled material consisted only of blood, and tissue repertoires are likely to differ.

The sample consisted of naive CD4+ T cells sorted from blood. Subset described: CD45RA+ positively selected. This TCR was recovered from a man under 40 in good health. The V and J genes are TRBV5-6 and TRBJ2-1; TRBD2 might be the D (5 bases). CDR3 sequence reads: CASSLDGSSYNEQFF. The CDR3 DNA follows: TGTGCCAGCAGCTTGGATGGGAGCTCCTACAATGAGCAGTTCTTC.